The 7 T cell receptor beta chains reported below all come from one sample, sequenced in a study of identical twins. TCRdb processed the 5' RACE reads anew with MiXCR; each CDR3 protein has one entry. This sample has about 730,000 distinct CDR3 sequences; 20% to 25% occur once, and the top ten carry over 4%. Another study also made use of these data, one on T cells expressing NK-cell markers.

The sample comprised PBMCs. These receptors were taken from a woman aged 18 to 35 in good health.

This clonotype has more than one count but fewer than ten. CDR3 in DNA: TGCGCCAGCAGGGGACTAGCGGGCTTAAAAAGCTCCTACAATGAGCAGTTCTTC. Amino acids: CASRGLAGLKSSYNEQFF. This chain connects TRBV5-1 to TRBJ2-1, with 12 bases lining up with TRBD2. The CDR3 contains 18 residues. V lost 5 bases, J lost 0 bases, and 9 bases stayed unmatched. CDR1 and CDR2 (germline): SGHRS, YFSETQ.

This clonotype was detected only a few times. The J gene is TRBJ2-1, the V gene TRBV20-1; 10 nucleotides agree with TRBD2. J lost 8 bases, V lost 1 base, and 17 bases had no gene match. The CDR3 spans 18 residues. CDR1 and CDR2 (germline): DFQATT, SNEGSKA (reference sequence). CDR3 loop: CSARGQGSSGSWSHEQFF. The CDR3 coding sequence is TGCAGTGCTAGAGGTCAGGGCTCTAGCGGGAGTTGGTCTCATGAGCAGTTCTTC.

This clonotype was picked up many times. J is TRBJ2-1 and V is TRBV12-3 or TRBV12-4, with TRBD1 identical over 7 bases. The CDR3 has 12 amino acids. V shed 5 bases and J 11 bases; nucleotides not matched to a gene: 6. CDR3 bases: TGTGCCAGCAGTATCCCGGGACAGAAGCAGTTCTTC. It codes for CASSIPGQKQFF.

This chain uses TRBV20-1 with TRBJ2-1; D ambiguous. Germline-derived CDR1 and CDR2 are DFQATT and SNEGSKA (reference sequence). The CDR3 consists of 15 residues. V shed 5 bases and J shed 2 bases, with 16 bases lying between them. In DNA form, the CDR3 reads TGCAGTGCTCGCCTTAACTCAAAACCCTACAATGAGCAGTTCTTC. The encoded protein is CSARLNSKPYNEQFF.

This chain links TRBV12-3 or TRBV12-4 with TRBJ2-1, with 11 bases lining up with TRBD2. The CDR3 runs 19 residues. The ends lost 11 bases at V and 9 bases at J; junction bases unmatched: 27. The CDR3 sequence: CAFSLWATSGILARGEQFF. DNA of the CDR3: TGTGCCTTCAGTTTATGGGCGACTAGCGGGATCTTGGCGCGTGGTGAGCAGTTCTTC.

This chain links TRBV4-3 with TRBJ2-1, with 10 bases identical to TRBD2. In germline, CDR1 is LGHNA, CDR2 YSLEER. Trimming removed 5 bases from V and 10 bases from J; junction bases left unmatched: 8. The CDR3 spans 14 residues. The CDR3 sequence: CASSDRPGLAEQFF. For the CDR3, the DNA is TGCGCCAGCAGCGATAGACCGGGACTAGCGGAGCAGTTCTTC.

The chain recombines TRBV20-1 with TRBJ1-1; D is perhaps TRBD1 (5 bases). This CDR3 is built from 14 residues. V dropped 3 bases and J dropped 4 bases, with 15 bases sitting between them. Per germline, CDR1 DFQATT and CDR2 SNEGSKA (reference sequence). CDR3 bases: TGCAGTGCTAGTCTGGGGGGAAGGGGCACTGAAGCTTTCTTT. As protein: CSASLGGRGTEAFF.